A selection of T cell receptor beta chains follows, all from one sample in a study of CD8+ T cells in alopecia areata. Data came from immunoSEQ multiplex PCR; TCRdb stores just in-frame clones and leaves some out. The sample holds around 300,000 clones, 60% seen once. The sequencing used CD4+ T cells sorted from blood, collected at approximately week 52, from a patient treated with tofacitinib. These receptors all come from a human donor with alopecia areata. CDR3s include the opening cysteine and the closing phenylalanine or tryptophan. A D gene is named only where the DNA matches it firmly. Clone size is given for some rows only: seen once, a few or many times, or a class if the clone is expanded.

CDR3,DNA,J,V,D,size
CAWSGVSGIGYTF,TGTGCCTGGAGTGGGGTATCGGGGATCGGCTACACCTTC,TRBJ1-2,TRBV30,NA,NA
CAWKKGYYGYTF,TGTGCCTGGAAAAAGGGTTACTATGGCTACACCTTC,TRBJ1-2,TRBV30,NA,NA
CSVDSGITDTQYF,TGCAGCGTTGATTCAGGGATCACAGATACGCAGTATTTT,TRBJ2-3,TRBV29-1,NA,NA
CSVERTAKNIQYF,TGCAGCGTCGAGCGGACGGCCAAAAACATTCAGTACTTC,TRBJ2-4,TRBV29-1,NA,once
CAWSVLRQGNTEAFF,TGTGCCTGGAGTGTACTTAGGCAGGGGAACACTGAAGCTTTCTTT,TRBJ1-1,TRBV30,NA,once
CASSAARGSPLHF,TGTGCTAGCAGCGCCGCGCGGGGTTCACCCCTCCACTTT,TRBJ1-6,TRBV7-7,NA,NA
CASSLRGRTDTQYF,TGTGCCAGCAGCTTGCGGGGGCGCACAGATACGCAGTATTTT,TRBJ2-3,TRBV7-3,NA,NA
CASSLGAGVTTGELFF,TGTGCCAGCAGCTTGGGAGCGGGGGTTACCACCGGGGAGCTGTTTTTT,TRBJ2-2,TRBV5-6,TRBD2,NA
CSVKGDLNTEAFF,TGCAGCGTAAAGGGAGACCTTAACACTGAAGCTTTCTTT,TRBJ1-1,TRBV29-1,NA,few
CAWSAGGDQPQHF,TGTGCCTGGAGTGCAGGGGGCGATCAGCCCCAGCATTTT,TRBJ1-5,TRBV30,TRBD1,few
CATSRESGTRKTQYF,TGTGCCACCAGCAGAGAGTCCGGGACTAGGAAGACCCAGTACTTC,TRBJ2-5,TRBV15,TRBD2,once
CASSEGETQYF,TGTGCCAGCAGTGAGGGAGAGACCCAGTACTTC,TRBJ2-5,TRBV2,NA,NA
CASSWGQGNVVQFF,TGCGCCAGCAGCTGGGGACAGGGGAATGTGGTGCAGTTCTTC,TRBJ2-1,TRBV5-1,TRBD1,NA
CASSSRGTGGNEQFF,TGTGCCAGCAGCTCTAGAGGGACAGGAGGTAATGAGCAGTTCTTC,TRBJ2-1,TRBV7-3,TRBD1,NA
CSIITGYGYTF,TGCAGCATCATCACGGGCTATGGCTACACCTTC,TRBJ1-2,TRBV29-1,NA,few
CASSRGGSINEQFF,TGCGCCAGCAGCCGCGGGGGATCCATCAATGAGCAGTTCTTC,TRBJ2-1,TRBV5-1,TRBD2,NA
CASSLGAGNYEQYF,TGCGCCAGCAGCCTGGGGGCAGGAAATTACGAGCAGTACTTC,TRBJ2-7,TRBV4-3,NA,few
CASSPPSQETQYF,TGTGCCAGCAGCCCCCCTAGCCAAGAGACCCAGTACTTC,TRBJ2-5,TRBV7-9,NA,NA
CATSRGTADTQYF,TGTGCCACCAGCAGAGGGACAGCAGATACGCAGTATTTT,TRBJ2-3,TRBV15,NA,NA
CAWSVNFWGANNYGYTF,TGTGCCTGGAGTGTAAACTTCTGGGGGGCGAACAACTATGGCTACACCTTC,TRBJ1-2,TRBV30,NA,NA
CSAGSTDTQYF,TGCAGTGCGGGAAGCACAGATACGCAGTATTTT,TRBJ2-3,TRBV20-1,NA,NA
CSASPTSYSETQYF,TGCAGCGCATCCCCGACTAGCTACTCGGAGACCCAGTACTTC,TRBJ2-5,TRBV29-1,TRBD2,NA
CASTKEEGYTF,TGTGCCAGTACGAAAGAGGAGGGCTACACCTTC,TRBJ1-2,TRBV19,NA,NA